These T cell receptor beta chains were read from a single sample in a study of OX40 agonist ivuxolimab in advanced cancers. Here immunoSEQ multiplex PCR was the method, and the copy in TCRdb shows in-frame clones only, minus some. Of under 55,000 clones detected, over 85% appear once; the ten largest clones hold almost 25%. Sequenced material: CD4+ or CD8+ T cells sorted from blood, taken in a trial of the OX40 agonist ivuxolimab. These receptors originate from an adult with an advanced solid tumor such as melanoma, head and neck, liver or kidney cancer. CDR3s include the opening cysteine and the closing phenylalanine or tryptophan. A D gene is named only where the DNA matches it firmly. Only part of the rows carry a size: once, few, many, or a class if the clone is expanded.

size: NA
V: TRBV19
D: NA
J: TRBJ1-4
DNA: TGTGCCAGTAGTAGGGCAGGCCTTGTGGAAAAACTGTTTTTT
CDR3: CASSRAGLVEKLFF

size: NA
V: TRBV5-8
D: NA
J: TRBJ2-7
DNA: TGTGCCAGCAGCTTGGATGGGGGCTCCTACGAGCAGTACTTC
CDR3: CASSLDGGSYEQYF

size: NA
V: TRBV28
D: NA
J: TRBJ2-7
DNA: TGTGCCAGCAGTACCCTGACAGATGACGAGCAGTACTTC
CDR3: CASSTLTDDEQYF

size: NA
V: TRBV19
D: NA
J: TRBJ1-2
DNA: TGTGCCAGTAGTATCAATGGACAGCGCTACACCTTC
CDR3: CASSINGQRYTF

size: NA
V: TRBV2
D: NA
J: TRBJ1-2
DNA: TGTGCCAGTCGGGGCCCCAGCGACTATGGCTACACCTTC
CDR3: CASRGPSDYGYTF

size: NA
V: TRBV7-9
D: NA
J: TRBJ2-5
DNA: TGTGCCAGCAGCTTTAAGGGAGCTTCGGGGACCCAGTACTTC
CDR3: CASSFKGASGTQYF

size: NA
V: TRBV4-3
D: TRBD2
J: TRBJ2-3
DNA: TGCGCCAGCAGCCTCCTCGATCCAGCGGGAGGTTGGGGCAACACAGATACGCAGTATTTT
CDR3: CASSLLDPAGGWGNTDTQYF

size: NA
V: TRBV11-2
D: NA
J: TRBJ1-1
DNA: TGTGCCAGCAGCTTTGTGGACACTGAAGCTTTCTTT
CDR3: CASSFVDTEAFF

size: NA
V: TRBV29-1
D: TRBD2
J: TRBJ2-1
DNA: TGCAGCTCACACCGGGACTACCCCCGACATGAGCAGTTCTTC
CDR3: CSSHRDYPRHEQFF

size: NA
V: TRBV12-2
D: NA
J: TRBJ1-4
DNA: TGTGCAAGTCGCCTACTTGTACGAGGGGACACAACTAATGAAAAACTGTTTTTT
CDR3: CASRLLVRGDTTNEKLFF

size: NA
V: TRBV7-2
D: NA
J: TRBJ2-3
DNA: TGTGCCAGCAGCCTATTGCAGGGGACAGATACGCAGTATTTT
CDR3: CASSLLQGTDTQYF

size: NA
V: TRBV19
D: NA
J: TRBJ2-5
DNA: TGTGCCTCCGGGCCCTTTAACGTTCGGGCCCAGTACTTC
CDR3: CASGPFNVRAQYF

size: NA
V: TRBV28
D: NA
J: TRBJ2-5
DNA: TGTGCCAGCAGTTCTAGACAGAAAGAGACCCAGTACTTC
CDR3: CASSSRQKETQYF

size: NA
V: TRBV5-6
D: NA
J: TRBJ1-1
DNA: TGTGCCAGCAGTTCGCTTGAGGCGGAGAACACTGAAGCTTTCTTT
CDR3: CASSSLEAENTEAFF

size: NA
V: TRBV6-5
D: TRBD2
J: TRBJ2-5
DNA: TGTGCCAGCAGTTGGGCTAGCGGGTACCAAGAGACCCAGTACTTC
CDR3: CASSWASGYQETQYF

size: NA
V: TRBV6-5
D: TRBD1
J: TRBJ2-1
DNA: TGTGCCAGCAGTTGGAGGGACAGGGGCCCCTACAATGAGCAGTTCTTC
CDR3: CASSWRDRGPYNEQFF

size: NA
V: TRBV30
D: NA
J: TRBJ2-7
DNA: TGTGCCTGGCGTTCTTCCTACGAGCAGTACTTC
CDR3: CAWRSSYEQYF

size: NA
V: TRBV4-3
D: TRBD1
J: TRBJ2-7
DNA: TGCGCCAGCAGCCCCTCAGACAGGGGCCGAGACGAGCAGTACTTC
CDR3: CASSPSDRGRDEQYF

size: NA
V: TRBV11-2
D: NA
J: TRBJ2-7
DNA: TGTGCCAGCAGCAAAACAGGGTCGAGCGAGCAGTACTTC
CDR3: CASSKTGSSEQYF

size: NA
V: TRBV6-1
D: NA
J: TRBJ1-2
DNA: TGTGCCAGCACGCCAGAAGCTAACTATGGCTACACCTTC
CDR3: CASTPEANYGYTF

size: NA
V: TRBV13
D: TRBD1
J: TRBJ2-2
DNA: TGTGCCAGCAGCTCCTGGGACAGGGGGCCCGGGGAGCTGTTTTTT
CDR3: CASSSWDRGPGELFF

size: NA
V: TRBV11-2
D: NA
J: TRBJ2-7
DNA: TGTGCCAGCAGCCTTAGGGGGGACTACGAGCAGTACTTC
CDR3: CASSLRGDYEQYF

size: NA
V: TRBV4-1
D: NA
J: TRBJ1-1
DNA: TGCGCCAGCAGCCATCCGGCAGGGATTTATGATGCTTTCTTT
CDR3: CASSHPAGIYDAFF

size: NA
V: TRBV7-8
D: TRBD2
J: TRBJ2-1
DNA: TGTGCCAGCAGCTTCGGACTAGCGGGAGGGCCTTTCTACAATGAGCAGTTCTTC
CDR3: CASSFGLAGGPFYNEQFF

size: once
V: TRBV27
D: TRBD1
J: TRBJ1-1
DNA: TGTGCCAGCAGTTTGGGACAGGGAACCACTGAAGCTTTCTTT
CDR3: CASSLGQGTTEAFF

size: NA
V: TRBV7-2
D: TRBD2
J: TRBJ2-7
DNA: TGTGCCAGCAGCTCACTAGCGGGAGCCTACGAGCAGTACTTC
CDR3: CASSSLAGAYEQYF

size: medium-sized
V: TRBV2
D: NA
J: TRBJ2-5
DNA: TGTGCCAGCAGGGGGGGATCGTACCAAGAGACCCAGTACTTC
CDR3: CASRGGSYQETQYF

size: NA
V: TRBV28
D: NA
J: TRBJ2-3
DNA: TGTGCCAGCAGTTTATGGATTATAGCGGACACAGATACGCAGTATTTT
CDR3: CASSLWIIADTDTQYF

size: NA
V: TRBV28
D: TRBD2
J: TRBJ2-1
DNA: TGTGCCAGCAGTTTGTTTGGCGGGAGCTCCTACAATGAGCAGTTCTTC
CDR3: CASSLFGGSSYNEQFF

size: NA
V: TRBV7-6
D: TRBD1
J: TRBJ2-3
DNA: TGTGCCAGCAGCTCCGTGGACAGGGGGCAAGATACGCAGTATTTT
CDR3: CASSSVDRGQDTQYF

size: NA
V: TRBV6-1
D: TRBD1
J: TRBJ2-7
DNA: TGTGCCATCTCCGGGACAGGGGCCAACGAGCAGTACTTC
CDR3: CAISGTGANEQYF

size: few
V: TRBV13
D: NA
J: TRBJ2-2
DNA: TGTGCCAGCAGCTTAAAGGACGGGGCCACCGGGGAGCTGTTTTTT
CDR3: CASSLKDGATGELFF

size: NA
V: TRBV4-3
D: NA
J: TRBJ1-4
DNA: TGCGCCAGCAGCCAACTAAGCTTCACTAATGAAAAACTGTTTTTT
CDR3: CASSQLSFTNEKLFF

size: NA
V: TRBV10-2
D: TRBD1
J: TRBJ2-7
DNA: TGCGCCAGCGAAGCGGGGACAGGGGGGCACGAGCAGTACTTC
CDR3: CASEAGTGGHEQYF

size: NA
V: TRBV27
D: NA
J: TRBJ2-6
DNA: TGTGCCAGCAGTTCTCTCACTGGGGCCAACGTCCTGACTTTC
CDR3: CASSSLTGANVLTF

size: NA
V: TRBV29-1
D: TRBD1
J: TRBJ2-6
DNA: TGCAGCGTTGCATCCAGATTTACTCCGGGACAGGGGGCAATAGGGGCCAACGTCCTGACTTTC
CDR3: CSVASRFTPGQGAIGANVLTF

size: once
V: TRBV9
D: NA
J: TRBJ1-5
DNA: TGTGCCAGCAGCGCCGACGGGGTCTGGGATCAGCCCCAGCATTTT
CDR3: CASSADGVWDQPQHF

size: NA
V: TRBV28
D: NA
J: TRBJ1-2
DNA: TGTGCCAGCAGCGGTTACGCCAGGGGATGGGGCTATGGCTACACCTTC
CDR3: CASSGYARGWGYGYTF

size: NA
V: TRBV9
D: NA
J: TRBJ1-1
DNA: TGTGCCAGCAGCGCAGGGGCGGGTGAAGCTTTCTTT
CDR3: CASSAGAGEAFF

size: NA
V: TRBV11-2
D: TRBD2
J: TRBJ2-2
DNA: TGTGCCAGCAGCTTAGACCCACTAGCGGGAGAGTACACCGGGGAGCTGTTTTTT
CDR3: CASSLDPLAGEYTGELFF

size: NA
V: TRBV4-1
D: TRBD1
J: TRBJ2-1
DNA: TGCGCCAGCAGCCAAGGACAGGGAGATCTTTACAATGAGCAGTTCTTC
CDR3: CASSQGQGDLYNEQFF

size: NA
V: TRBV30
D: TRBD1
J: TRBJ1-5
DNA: TGTGCCTGGTCCCTCAGGGGGCTCGGCAATCAGCCCCAGCATTTT
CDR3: CAWSLRGLGNQPQHF

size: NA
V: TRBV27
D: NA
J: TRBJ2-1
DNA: TGTGCCAGCAGTTTATTGCTCCCCAGCTCCTACAATGAGCAGTTCTTC
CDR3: CASSLLLPSSYNEQFF

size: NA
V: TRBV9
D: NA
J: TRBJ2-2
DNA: TGTGCCAGCAGCGTAGCGGTAACCGGGGAGCTGTTTTTT
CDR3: CASSVAVTGELFF

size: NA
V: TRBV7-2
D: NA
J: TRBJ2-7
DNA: TGTGCCAGCAGCTTAGAGGCGGGACTCCTGCTTCGCTCCTACGAGCAGTACTTC
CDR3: CASSLEAGLLLRSYEQYF

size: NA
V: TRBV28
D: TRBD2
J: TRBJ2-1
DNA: TGTGCCAGCAGACCGGGACTAGCGTCCTACAATGAGCAGTTCTTC
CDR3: CASRPGLASYNEQFF

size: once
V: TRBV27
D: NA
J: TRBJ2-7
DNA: TGTGCCAGCAGCAGGAACTCCTACGAGCAGTACTTC
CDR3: CASSRNSYEQYF